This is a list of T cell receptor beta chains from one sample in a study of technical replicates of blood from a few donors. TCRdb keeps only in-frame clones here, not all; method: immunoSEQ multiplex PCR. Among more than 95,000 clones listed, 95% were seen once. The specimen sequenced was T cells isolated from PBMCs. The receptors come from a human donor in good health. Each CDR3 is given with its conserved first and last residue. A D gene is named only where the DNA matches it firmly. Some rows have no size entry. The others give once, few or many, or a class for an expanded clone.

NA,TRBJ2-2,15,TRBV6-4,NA,CASSDSAEYTGELFF,TGTGCCAGCAGTGACTCGGCGGAGTACACCGGGGAGCTGTTTTTT
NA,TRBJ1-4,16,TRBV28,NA,CASSPQRGGRGEKLFF,TGTGCCAGCAGTCCTCAACGGGGGGGCAGGGGAGAAAAACTGTTTTTT
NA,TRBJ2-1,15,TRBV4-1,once,CASSQETGLYNEQFF,TGCGCCAGCAGCCAGGAGACAGGTCTATACAATGAGCAGTTCTTC
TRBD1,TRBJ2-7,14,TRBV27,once,CASSLKGAHYEQYF,TGTGCCAGCAGTTTAAAGGGGGCGCACTACGAGCAGTACTTC
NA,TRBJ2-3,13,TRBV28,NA,CASSETGTDTQYF,TGTGCCAGCAGTGAAACAGGGACAGATACGCAGTATTTT
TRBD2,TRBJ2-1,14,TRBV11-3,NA,CASSREGTYNEQFF,TGTGCCAGCAGCCGGGAGGGGACCTACAATGAGCAGTTCTTC
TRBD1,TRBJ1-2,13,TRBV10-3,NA,CAIRDRGSYGYTF,TGTGCCATACGGGACAGGGGATCCTATGGCTACACCTTC
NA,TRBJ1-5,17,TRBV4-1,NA,CASSQDQLDSPNQPQHF,TGCGCCAGCAGCCAAGACCAGCTGGACAGTCCTAATCAGCCCCAGCATTTT
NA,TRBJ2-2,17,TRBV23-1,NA,CASSHRLDTLNTGELFF,TGCGCCAGCAGTCACCGATTGGACACATTGAACACCGGGGAGCTGTTTTTT
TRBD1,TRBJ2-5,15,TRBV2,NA,CASSEGTGRGETQYF,TGTGCCAGCAGTGAGGGGACAGGGAGAGGAGAGACCCAGTACTTC
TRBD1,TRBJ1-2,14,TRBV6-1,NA,CASSARQGDYGYTF,TGTGCCAGCAGTGCACGACAGGGGGACTATGGCTACACCTTC
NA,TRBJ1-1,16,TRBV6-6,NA,CASSYSDWQGNTEAFF,TGTGCCAGCAGTTACTCAGATTGGCAGGGGAACACTGAAGCTTTCTTT
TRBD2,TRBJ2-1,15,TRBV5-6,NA,CASSLIIGLAGSPFF,TGTGCCAGCAGCCTTATTATTGGGCTAGCGGGATCCCCGTTCTTC
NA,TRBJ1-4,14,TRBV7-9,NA,CASSLGFGGEKLFF,TGTGCCAGCAGCTTAGGGTTCGGGGGTGAAAAACTGTTTTTT
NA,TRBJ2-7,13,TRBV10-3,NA,CAISESGDLQRYF,TGTGCCATCAGTGAGTCAGGAGATCTGCAGCGGTACTTC
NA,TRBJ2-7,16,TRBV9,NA,CASSVADLQGTYEQYF,TGTGCCAGCAGCGTTGCGGACTTACAAGGTACCTACGAGCAGTACTTC
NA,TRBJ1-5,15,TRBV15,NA,CATSRDLGGNQPQHF,TGTGCCACCAGCAGAGATCTAGGGGGCAATCAGCCCCAGCATTTT
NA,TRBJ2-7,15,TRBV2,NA,CASSDGGLRSYEQYF,TGTGCCAGCAGTGACGGTGGGCTCCGCTCCTACGAGCAGTACTTC
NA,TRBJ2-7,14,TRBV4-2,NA,CASSQYIGGYEQYF,TGTGCCAGCAGCCAATACATAGGAGGTTACGAGCAGTACTTC
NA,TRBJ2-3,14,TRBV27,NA,CASSLISGGDTQYF,TGTGCCAGCAGTTTAATTAGCGGAGGGGATACGCAGTATTTT
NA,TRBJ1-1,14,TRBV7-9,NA,CASSLFLGGAEAFF,TGTGCCAGCAGCTTATTCTTGGGGGGGGCTGAAGCTTTCTTT
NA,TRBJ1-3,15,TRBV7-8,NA,CASSRFRGAEDTIYF,TGTGCCAGCAGCCGTTTCCGGGGAGCGGAGGACACCATATATTTT
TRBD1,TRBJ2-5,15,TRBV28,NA,CASSLGTGGSETQYF,TGTGCCAGCAGTTTGGGTACAGGGGGCTCGGAGACCCAGTACTTC
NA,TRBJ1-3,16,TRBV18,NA,CASSGRPTGSGNTIYF,TGTGCCAGCTCAGGGCGCCCTACAGGGTCTGGAAACACCATATATTTT
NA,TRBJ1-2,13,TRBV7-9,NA,CASSLVGDYGYTF,TGTGCCAGCAGCTTAGTAGGGGACTATGGCTACACCTTC
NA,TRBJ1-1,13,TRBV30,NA,CAWSPTSNTEAFF,TGTGCCTGGAGTCCGACATCGAACACTGAAGCTTTCTTT
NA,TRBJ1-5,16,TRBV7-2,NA,CASSPKGTSSNQPQHF,TGTGCCAGCAGCCCGAAGGGGACAAGTAGCAATCAGCCCCAGCATTTT
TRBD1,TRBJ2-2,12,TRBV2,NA,CARTGDPGELFF,TGTGCCAGGACAGGGGACCCCGGGGAGCTGTTTTTT
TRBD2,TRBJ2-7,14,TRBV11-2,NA,CASSLSGRAYEQYF,TGTGCCAGCAGCTTGAGCGGGAGGGCGTACGAGCAGTACTTC
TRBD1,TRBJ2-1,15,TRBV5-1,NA,CASSQPGQAYNEQFF,TGCGCCAGCAGCCAACCGGGACAGGCCTACAATGAGCAGTTCTTC